These 26 T cell receptor beta chains share one sample of origin, sequenced in a study of cytomegalovirus exposure and HLA in healthy donors. TCRdb keeps only in-frame clones here, not all; method: immunoSEQ multiplex PCR. The table includes about 120,000 clones, roughly nine tenths detected once. Sequencing was performed on PBMCs. These receptor sequences come from a woman in her late teens or twenties in good health and CMV-seronegative.

The chain uses TRBV28 and TRBJ2-5, with 9 nucleotides matching TRBD2. V shed 1 base and J 3 bases; nucleotides not matched to a gene: 9. CDR1 and CDR2 from the germline V gene are MDHEN and SYDVKM. The length of the CDR3 is 17 residues. CDR3 nucleotides: TGTGCCAGCAGTTTATTGTTAGCGGGGGACTTGAAAGAGACCCAGTACTTC. Translation gives CASSLLLAGDLKETQYF.

This chain's CDR3 is CASSIASTGELFF. CDR3 DNA sequence: TGCGCCAGCAGTATAGCGAGCACCGGGGAGCTGTTTTTT. V gene TRBV10-2 combines with J gene TRBJ2-2, with D perhaps matching TRBD2 (5 bases). Germline CDR1 reads WSHSY; CDR2 reads SAAADI. The CDR3 loop spans 13 amino acids. V gave up 5 bases and J gave up 4 bases, with 8 bases separating them.

The chain combines TRBV11-2 with TRBJ2-7; perhaps TRBD2 as D (5 bases). V was shortened by 3 bases and J by 3 bases, with 9 bases between the two germline ends. The CDR3 totals 13 residues. Germline V gene sequence: CDR1 SGHAT, CDR2 FQNNGV. The CDR3 here is CASSFTGDYEQYV. In DNA, the CDR3 is TGTGCCAGCAGCTTTACCGGGGACTACGAGCAGTACGTC.

The chain couples TRBV7-9 to TRBJ2-1, with TRBD2 matching over 11 bases. Germline CDR1 SEHNR, CDR2 FQNEAQ (reference sequence). V lost 4 bases to trimming and J lost 5 bases; unmatched junction nucleotides: 7. This CDR3 is 16 amino acids long. The CDR3 protein is CASSSSSGGTDNEQFF. CDR3 DNA: TGTGCCAGCAGCTCCTCTAGCGGGGGGACTGACAATGAGCAGTTCTTC.

The chain carries TRBV14 and TRBJ1-2; D remains ambiguous. The CDR3 is 13 amino acids. With 1 base removed from V and 7 bases from J, the gap between germline ends came to 10 bases. CDR1 is SGHDN, CDR2 FVKESK, per germline. CDR3 in amino acids: CASSQAQAGGYTF. The CDR3 DNA reads TGTGCCAGCAGCCAAGCTCAGGCCGGTGGCTACACCTTC.

This clone has just one count. The rearrangement links TRBV5-1 to TRBJ2-1; possible D gene TRBD1, 5 bases. Trimming took off 6 bases at V and 6 bases at J, with 19 bases between the two ends. Germline assignment: CDR1 SGHRS and CDR2 YFSETQ. This CDR3 comprises 15 residues. The CDR3 region is CASTQQDPLGNEQFF. CDR3 DNA: TGCGCCAGCACCCAACAGGACCCCCTAGGCAATGAGCAGTTCTTC. Full variable domain (outside the CDR3, taken from reference TRBV5-1 and TRBJ2-1): KAGVTQTPRYLIKTRGQQVTLSCSPISGHRSVSWYQQTPGQGLQFLFEYFSETQRNKGNFPGRFSGRQFSNSRSEMNVSTLELGDSALYLCASTQQDPLGNEQFFGPGTRLTVL.

CDR3 nucleotides: TGCGCCAGCAGTGAGTCGGGGGGGTTAACAGATACGCAGTATTTT. Its translation: CASSESGGLTDTQYF. The chain carries TRBV10-1 and TRBJ2-3, with 7 nucleotides matching TRBD2. Germline loops: CDR1 WNHNN, CDR2 SYGVQD (reference sequence). The junction had 3 bases not matched to a gene; V was cut back by 0 bases and J by 3 bases. This CDR3 contains 15 residues.

This clone was seen once. J is TRBJ1-4 and V is TRBV4-2, with D tentatively TRBD1 (5 bases). Germline V gene lookup returns CDR1 LGHNA and CDR2 YNFKEQ. Between the trimmed V and J ends, which lost 0 bases and 5 bases, there was a span of 10 bases. This CDR3 comprises 15 residues. The CDR3: CASSQELQENEKLFF. CDR3 sequence (DNA): TGTGCCAGCAGCCAAGAGCTACAGGAGAATGAAAAACTGTTTTTT.

This clone appeared once. This chain links TRBV7-9 with TRBJ2-7, with TRBD2 as a possible D gene (5 bases). Germline loops: CDR1 SEHNR, CDR2 FQNEAQ (reference sequence). This CDR3 spans 11 amino acids. Deletions cut 0 bases from V and 12 bases from J, with 9 bases between. CDR3 sequence reads: CASSLASGLYF. In DNA, the CDR3 is TGTGCCAGCAGCTTAGCTTCAGGACTGTACTTC.

The chain has TRBV28 and TRBJ1-2; D may be TRBD1 (5 bases). Trimming stripped 5 bases from V and 8 bases from J, with 9 bases between. Germline V CDR1 and CDR2: MDHEN, SYDVKM. The CDR3 covers 11 residues. DNA for the CDR3: TGTGCCAGCAGTAAGGGGCGCGGCTACACCTTC. Its protein is CASSKGRGYTF.

This chain links TRBV5-6 with TRBJ2-6; perhaps TRBD2 as D (5 bases). Germline V gene lookup returns CDR1 SGHDT and CDR2 YYEEEE. This CDR3 contains 13 residues. V lost 1 base, J lost 12 bases, and 11 bases lay in between. This CDR3 reads CASSLKEEVVLTF. As DNA, the CDR3 is TGTGCCAGCAGCTTGAAGGAGGAGGTCGTCCTGACTTTC.

The chain combines TRBV15 with TRBJ1-3; no clear D. Germline V gene lookup returns CDR1 LNHNV and CDR2 YYDKDF (reference sequence). The germline V and J ends were trimmed by 0 bases and 0 bases, with 3 bases remaining between them. The CDR3 spans 14 residues. The CDR3 region is CATSRDLSGNTIYF. DNA of the CDR3: TGTGCCACCAGCAGAGACCTCTCTGGAAACACCATATATTTT.

J is TRBJ2-7 and V is TRBV7-2, with 11 bases identical to TRBD1. Germline values: CDR1 SGHTA, CDR2 FQGNSA. V dropped 5 bases and J dropped 3; count of bases not matched to a gene: 9. This CDR3 has 16 residues. DNA of the CDR3: TGTGCCAGCAGCAGTTCCGGGACAGGGGGGAACTACGAGCAGTACTTC. Translating it yields CASSSSGTGGNYEQYF.

On this clone: Other nucleotide sequences in the sample specify the same CDR3. The J gene is TRBJ2-5, the V gene TRBV7-9; D gene uncertain. The germline V and J ends were trimmed by 1 base and 2 bases, with 5 bases remaining between them. Per germline, CDR1 SEHNR and CDR2 FQNEAQ (reference sequence). The CDR3 is 13 residues long. In DNA form, the CDR3 reads TGTGCCAGCAGCTTAGGGCTTCAAGAGACCCAGTACTTC. As protein: CASSLGLQETQYF.

The rearrangement links TRBV10-1 to TRBJ2-3; 11 positions match TRBD1. CDR1 is WNHNN, CDR2 SYGVQD, per germline (reference sequence). V dropped 4 bases and J dropped 1; count of bases not matched to a gene: 1. The CDR3 contains 15 residues. DNA of the CDR3: TGCGCCAGCAGTGGGACAGGGGGCCGCACAGATACGCAGTATTTT. It translates to CASSGTGGRTDTQYF.

J is TRBJ2-5 and V is TRBV20-1; D might be TRBD2 (5 bases). V gave up 5 bases and J gave up 2 bases, with 6 bases separating them. The CDR3 extends over 11 amino acids. Germline V CDR1 and CDR2: DFQATT, SNEGSKA (reference sequence). The DNA for the CDR3 is TGCAGTGCTGGCGGGCAAGAGACCCAGTACTTC. Translation gives CSAGGQETQYF.

The chain is built from TRBV11-2 and TRBJ1-1; unclear D gene. CDR1 is SGHAT, CDR2 FQNNGV, per germline. V shed 1 base and J shed 0 bases, with 3 bases lying between them. The CDR3 spans 13 residues. Here the CDR3 DNA reads TGTGCCAGCAGCTTAGCCTTGAACACTGAAGCTTTCTTT. Protein sequence: CASSLALNTEAFF.

The chain uses TRBV6-5 and TRBJ1-1, with D hard to call. The V gene's germline CDR1 is MNHEY and CDR2 SVGAGI. Trimming took 7 bases from V and 0 from J, leaving 12 bases between them. This CDR3 has 14 amino acids. CDR3 amino acids: CASTKRTMNTEAFF. The CDR3 nucleotides are TGTGCCAGCACCAAGAGGACTATGAACACTGAAGCTTTCTTT.

The V call is TRBV10-3, the J call TRBJ2-7; D possibly corresponds to TRBD2 (6 bases). CDR1 ENHRY and CDR2 SYGVKD come from the germline V gene. This CDR3 comprises 17 residues. Trimming removed 6 bases at V and 7 bases at J, with 28 bases between. The CDR3 bases are TGTGCCATCAGCGAGCTAACCCGGGACTTTAGAAGGTGGGAGCAGTACTTC. It codes for CAISELTRDFRRWEQYF.

The chain recombines TRBV5-1 with TRBJ2-5, with 8 bases matching TRBD2. The CDR3 covers 15 residues. The V gene's germline CDR1 is SGHRS and CDR2 YFSETQ. The ends lost 3 bases at V and 5 bases at J; junction bases unmatched: 9. CDR3: CASSSGTSLFETQYF. DNA for the CDR3: TGCGCCAGCAGCTCCGGGACTAGTCTTTTCGAGACCCAGTACTTC.

The chain uses TRBV30 and TRBJ2-2, with 10 bases that match TRBD2. The germline V gene encodes CDR1 GTSNPN and CDR2 SVGIG (reference sequence). CDR3 length: 16 residues. The trim removed 3 bases at V and 3 bases at J, leaving 7 bases unmatched. CDR3 amino acids: CAWRMSGRAYTGELFF. DNA for the CDR3: TGTGCCTGGAGGATGAGCGGGAGGGCCTACACCGGGGAGCTGTTTTTT.

The genes are TRBV6-5 and TRBJ1-2; TRBD1 matches at 7 bases. The V and J ends lost 2 bases and 5 bases, in that order; junction bases with no gene match: 5. The CDR3 sequence is 14 residues long. Germline CDR1 reads MNHEY; CDR2 reads SVGAGI. In DNA form, the CDR3 reads TGTGCCAGCAGTTACCGACAGGGTGTTTATGGCTACACCTTC. It yields the protein CASSYRQGVYGYTF.

CDR3 amino acids: CASSEAGDYVDTQYF. The CDR3 nucleotides are TGTGCCAGCAGTGAAGCCGGGGATTACGTCGATACGCAGTATTTT. The chain joins TRBV9 to TRBJ2-3; a possible D gene is TRBD2 (5 bases). The CDR3 sequence is 15 residues long. V was pared by 5 bases and J by 6 bases, with 19 bases between. Germline CDR1 reads SGDLS; CDR2 reads YYNGEE.

V usage is TRBV7-6 and J usage is TRBJ1-1; D is unclear. CDR1 and CDR2 from the germline V gene are SGHVS and FNYEAQ. V lost 7 bases, J lost 1 base, and 10 bases lay in between. The CDR3 contains 13 residues. The CDR3 DNA follows: TGTGCCAGCAAGCGGCAGGAGAACACTGAAGCTTTCTTT. It specifies CASKRQENTEAFF.

CDR3 DNA: TGTGCCAGCAGCGCTTACTTTCCCAGGGGGCGCGGGTTATATGGCTACACCTTC. As protein: CASSAYFPRGRGLYGYTF. The V call is TRBV27, the J call TRBJ1-2; 8 positions match TRBD1. The germline gives CDR1 MNHEY, CDR2 SMNVEV (reference sequence). The CDR3 sequence is 18 residues long. V lost 6 bases and J lost 5; bases outside the gene matches: 20.

This clone showed up just once. The chain combines TRBV6-5 with TRBJ1-4, with 7 bases fitting TRBD1. Germline V CDR1 and CDR2: MNHEY, SVGAGI. The CDR3 consists of 16 residues. Trimming removed 0 bases from V and 2 bases from J; junction bases left unmatched: 3. The CDR3 region is CASSYSPQGTNEKLFF. The CDR3, as DNA: TGTGCCAGCAGTTACTCTCCACAGGGGACTAATGAAAAACTGTTTTTT.